Sequencing of this T cell receptor (beta chain) was carried out in a study of cytomegalovirus exposure and HLA in healthy donors. Study observations and caveats: A later analysis linked a missense variant in DCLRE1C to the trimming of TCR beta V and J genes. The likely explanation for a cluster of highly shared sequence variants was sequencing artifact. Several of the most significant clusters were apparently associated with common viral pathogens in a later analysis. Most TCR sequences were uncommon, yet certain public TCRs appeared in many donors.

Turning to this clone: The antigen remains unidentified.

Germline V gives CDR1 SGHVS, CDR2 FQNEAQ. V was trimmed by 4 bases and J by 7 bases, leaving 11 bases between them. The CDR3 spans 12 residues. This PCR relied on a set of 60 Vbeta primers and 13 Jbeta primers. Assay used: immunoSEQ multiplex PCR; TCRdb lists only in-frame clones, some missing. The table records about 160,000 clones, approximately 81% of them present only once. The receptor was derived from a man aged 18 to 35 in good health and CMV-seropositive. V is TRBV7-8 and J is TRBJ2-7; possible D gene TRBD1, 6 bases. The specimen was PBMCs. The CDR3 is CASSSDSREQYF. The CDR3 DNA sequence: TGTGCCAGCAGCTCGGACAGTCGGGAGCAGTACTTC.